What follows describes a single T cell receptor beta chain. Its cognate antigen is unknown. Cultured CD4+ T cell DNA underwent sequencing with the Oncomine TCR Beta short-read assay. Each CDR3 protein is one row after TCRdb ran MiXCR on the PCR reads. There are about 16,000 distinct CDR3 sequences in the sample; around half occur only once, and about 5% lies in the top ten. The data are from a study of vaccination and CD4 T cells after COVID-19. Treatment in this sample: roughly 10-day PBMC culture with coronavirus spike peptide pools or control peptides (ViraFEST assay). Half-medium changes with fresh IL-2 medium occurred on days 3 and 7. The clonotype comes from a human donor who had recovered from COVID-19. The source was CD4+ T cells from blood, cultured in vitro, collected before SARS-CoV-2 vaccination.

This chain's CDR3 is CASSVETDTQYF. In nucleotides, the CDR3 is TGTGCCAGCAGTGTCGAGACAGATACGCAGTATTTT. The rearrangement links TRBV2 to TRBJ2-3, with D hard to call. CDR3 size: 12 residues. V was trimmed by 4 bases and J by 3 bases, leaving 5 bases between them. Germline V lookup: CDR1 SNHLY, CDR2 FYNNEI. Variable domain in full (rest from reference TRBV2 and TRBJ2-3): EPEVTQTPSHQVTQMGQEVILRCVPISNHLYFYWYRQILGQKVEFLVSFYNNEISEKSEIFDDQFSVERPDGSNFTLKIRSTKLEDSAMYFCASSVETDTQYFGPGTRLTVL.